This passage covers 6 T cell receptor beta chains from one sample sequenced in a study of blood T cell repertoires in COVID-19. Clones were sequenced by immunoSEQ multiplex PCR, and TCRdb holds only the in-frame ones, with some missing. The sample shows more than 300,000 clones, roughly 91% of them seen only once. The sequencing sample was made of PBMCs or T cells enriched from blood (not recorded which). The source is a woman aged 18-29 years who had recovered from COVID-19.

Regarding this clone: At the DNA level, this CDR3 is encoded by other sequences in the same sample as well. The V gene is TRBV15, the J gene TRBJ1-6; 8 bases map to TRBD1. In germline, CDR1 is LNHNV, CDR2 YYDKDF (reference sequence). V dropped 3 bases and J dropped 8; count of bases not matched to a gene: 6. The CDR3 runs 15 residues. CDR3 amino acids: CATSRSSGGDSPLHF. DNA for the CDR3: TGTGCCACCAGCAGGAGTTCAGGGGGCGATTCACCCCTCCACTTT.

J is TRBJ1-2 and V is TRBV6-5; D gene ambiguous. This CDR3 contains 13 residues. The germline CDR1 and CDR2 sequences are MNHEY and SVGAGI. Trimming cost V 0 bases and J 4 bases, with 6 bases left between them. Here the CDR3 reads CASSYSSSYGYTF. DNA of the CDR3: TGTGCCAGCAGTTACTCCTCCAGCTATGGCTACACCTTC.

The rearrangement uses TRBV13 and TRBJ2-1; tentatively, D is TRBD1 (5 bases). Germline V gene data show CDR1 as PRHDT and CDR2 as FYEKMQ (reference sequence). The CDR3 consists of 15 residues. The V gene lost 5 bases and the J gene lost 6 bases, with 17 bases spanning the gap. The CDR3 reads CASSPKGRASNEQFF. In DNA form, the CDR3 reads TGTGCCAGCAGCCCTAAGGGGCGAGCCTCCAATGAGCAGTTCTTC.

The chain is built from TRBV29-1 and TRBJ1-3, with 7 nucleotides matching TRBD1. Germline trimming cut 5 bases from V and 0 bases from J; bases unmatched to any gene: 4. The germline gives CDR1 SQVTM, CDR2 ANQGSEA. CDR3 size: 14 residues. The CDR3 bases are TGCAGCGTTCAGACAGGGTTCTCTGGAAACACCATATATTTT. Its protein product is CSVQTGFSGNTIYF. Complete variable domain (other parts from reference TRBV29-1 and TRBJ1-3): SAVISQKPSRDICQRGTSLTIQCQVDSQVTMMFWYRQQPGQSLTLIATANQGSEATYESGFVIDKFPISRPNLTFSTLTVSNMSPEDSSIYLCSVQTGFSGNTIYFGEGSWLTVV.

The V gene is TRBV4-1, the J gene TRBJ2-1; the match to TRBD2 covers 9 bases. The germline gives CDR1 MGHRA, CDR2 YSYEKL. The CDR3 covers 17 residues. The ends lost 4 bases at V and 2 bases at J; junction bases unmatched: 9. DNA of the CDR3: TGCGCCAGCAGCCCGGGGACTAGCTTTCCCCCCTACAATGAGCAGTTCTTC. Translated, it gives CASSPGTSFPPYNEQFF.

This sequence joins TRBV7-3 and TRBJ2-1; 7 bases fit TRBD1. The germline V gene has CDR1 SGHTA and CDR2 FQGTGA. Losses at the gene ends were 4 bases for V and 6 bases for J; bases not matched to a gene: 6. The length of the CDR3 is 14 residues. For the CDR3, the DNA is TGTGCCAGCAGCTCCAGGGGGATGGGCAATGAGCAGTTCTTC. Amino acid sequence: CASSSRGMGNEQFF.